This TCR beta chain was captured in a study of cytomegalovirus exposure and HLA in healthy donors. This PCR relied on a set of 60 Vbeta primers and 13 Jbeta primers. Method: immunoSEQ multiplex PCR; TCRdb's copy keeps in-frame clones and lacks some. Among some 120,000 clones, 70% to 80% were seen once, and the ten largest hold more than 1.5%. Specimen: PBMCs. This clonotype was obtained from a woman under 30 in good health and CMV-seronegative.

This CDR3 reads CSVVSGGSYNEQFF. The CDR3 nucleotides are TGCAGCGTTGTGTCAGGTGGGTCCTACAATGAGCAGTTCTTC. The J gene is TRBJ2-1, the V gene TRBV29-1; D uncertain. The CDR3 contains 14 residues. Germline V CDR1 and CDR2: SQVTM, ANQGSEA. V lost 4 bases to trimming and J lost 1 base, with 11 bases between them.